The rows below give T cell receptor beta chains drawn from one sample of a study of T cells after yellow fever vaccination. TCRdb fed the 5' RACE reads into MiXCR, producing one record per CDR3 protein. The sample includes 250,000 to 400,000 distinct CDR3 sequences, approximately 4% of them seen just once. The sample in question was PBMCs, obtained 15 days after the yellow fever booster vaccination. The origin of the receptors is a man between 18 and 29 years old who received the YFV17D yellow fever vaccine. The CDR3 runs from the conserved cysteine through the conserved F or W. A D gene is named only where the DNA matches it firmly. A row's size may be missing; if present it is once, few, many or a size class.

clone_size	d_call	j_call	v_call	cdr3_aa	cdr3_nt
many	-	TRBJ1-1	TRBV6-5	CASTKNGGNTEAFF	TGTGCCAGCACCAAGAATGGGGGGAACACTGAAGCTTTCTTT
few	-	TRBJ1-2	TRBV20-1	CSAREGVGGYTF	TGCAGTGCCCGGGAGGGGGTCGGTGGCTACACCTTC
few	TRBD2	TRBJ2-3	TRBV20-1	CGRAGGPTADTQYF	TGCGGGAGAGCGGGGGGGCCTACGGCAGATACGCAGTATTTT
many	-	TRBJ2-4	TRBV7-2	CASSLNAENIQYF	TGTGCCAGCAGCTTAAATGCGGAAAACATTCAGTACTTC
few	-	TRBJ1-2	TRBV6-2/TRBV6-3	CASSYRVGSSRWFYYGYTF	TGTGCCAGCAGTTATCGAGTGGGTTCCTCACGCTGGTTTTACTATGGCTACACCTTC
many	-	TRBJ2-5	TRBV20-1	CSAPAGRRETQYF	TGCAGTGCTCCGGCAGGGCGGAGAGAGACCCAGTACTTC
many	-	TRBJ1-5	TRBV15	CATSRDRVIGNQPQHF	TGTGCCACCAGCAGAGACAGGGTCATCGGCAATCAGCCCCAGCATTTT
many	TRBD1	TRBJ2-5	TRBV29-1	CSAGTGKGETQYF	TGCAGCGCCGGGACAGGGAAAGGAGAGACCCAGTACTTC
many	-	TRBJ2-7	TRBV20-1	CSAPGGIAYEQYF	TGCAGTGCCCCGGGGGGCATAGCCTACGAGCAGTACTTC
many	TRBD2	TRBJ2-6	TRBV7-3	CASSLRSGGGQSSGANVLTF	TGTGCCAGCAGCTTACGATCCGGCGGGGGGCAAAGCTCTGGGGCCAACGTCCTGACTTTC
-	-	TRBJ1-2	TRBV7-2	CASSLDGEVQGYTF	TGTGCCAGCAGCTTAGATGGGGAAGTCCAAGGCTACACCTTC
few	TRBD1	TRBJ1-3	TRBV12-5	CASGGDRGNTIYF	TGTGCTAGTGGCGGGGACAGAGGAAACACCATATATTTT
few	-	TRBJ2-4	TRBV28	CASTSGDIHRRDPLAKNIQYF	TGTGCCAGCACCTCAGGGGACATCCACCGACGGGACCCTTTAGCCAAAAACATTCAGTACTTC
many	-	TRBJ2-7	TRBV4-1	CASSQDPGEPYEQYF	TGCGCCAGCAGCCAAGATCCGGGGGAGCCCTACGAGCAGTACTTC
many	TRBD2	TRBJ2-1	TRBV6-5	CAIGGSSYNEQFF	TGTGCCATCGGGGGGAGTTCCTACAATGAGCAGTTCTTC
few	-	TRBJ2-5	TRBV10-3	CAISESLGQETQYF	TGTGCCATCAGTGAGTCGCTGGGGCAAGAGACCCAGTACTTC
many	-	TRBJ1-2	TRBV6-5	CASSYGFSYGYTF	TGTGCCAGCAGTTACGGGTTCAGCTATGGCTACACCTTC
few	-	TRBJ1-5	TRBV4-1	CASSQGAGSNQPQHF	TGCGCCAGCAGCCAAGGGGCGGGTAGCAATCAGCCCCAGCATTTT
few	TRBD2	TRBJ2-1	TRBV7-2	CASSSSGTSGYNEQFF	TGTGCCAGCAGCTCATCCGGGACTAGCGGATACAATGAGCAGTTCTTC
many	-	TRBJ2-4	TRBV6-2/TRBV6-3	CASSYRMANIQYF	TGTGCCAGCAGTTACCGGATGGCGAACATTCAGTACTTC
many	TRBD1	TRBJ2-6	TRBV6-2/TRBV6-3	CASRRGIRRPGQAFSGANVLTF	TGTGCCAGCCGAAGGGGGATTCGGCGACCGGGACAGGCCTTCTCTGGGGCCAACGTCCTGACTTTC
many	TRBD2	TRBJ2-5	TRBV7-9	CASSLEGRATQYF	TGTGCCAGCAGCCTGGAGGGGAGGGCGACCCAGTACTTC
many	-	TRBJ1-5	TRBV19	CASSIEGDQPQHF	TGTGCCAGTAGTATCGAGGGGGATCAGCCCCAGCATTTT
many	-	TRBJ2-2	TRBV12-3/TRBV12-4	CASSRQRNTGELFF	TGTGCCAGCAGTCGCCAGCGGAACACCGGGGAGCTGTTTTTT
many	-	TRBJ2-7	TRBV7-8	CASSLGDKTYEQYF	TGTGCCAGCAGCTTAGGAGACAAGACCTACGAGCAGTACTTC
few	TRBD1	TRBJ2-1	TRBV5-1	CASRGQGSSSEQFF	TGCGCCAGCAGGGGACAGGGGTCCTCCAGTGAGCAGTTCTTC
many	TRBD1	TRBJ1-2	TRBV11-2	CASSQDRGFFGYTF	TGTGCCAGCAGCCAAGACAGGGGTTTTTTTGGCTACACCTTC
few	-	TRBJ2-1	TRBV6-2/TRBV6-3	CASSKEVMANEQFF	TGTGCCAGCAGCAAAGAGGTCATGGCCAATGAGCAGTTCTTC
many	TRBD1	TRBJ1-5	TRBV5-1	CASSPDRANQPQHF	TGCGCCAGCAGCCCGGACAGGGCCAATCAGCCCCAGCATTTT
many	-	TRBJ2-3	TRBV6-2/TRBV6-3	CASSYAQDTTDTQYF	TGTGCCAGCAGTTATGCACAGGACACCACAGATACGCAGTATTTT
-	-	TRBJ2-4	TRBV20-1	CSARGTPPASMNIQYF	TGCAGTGCCCGGGGGACACCCCCGGCGAGTATGAACATTCAGTACTTC
many	-	TRBJ2-2	TRBV4-1	CASSQDMAGTSTGELFF	TGCGCCAGCAGCCAAGATATGGCGGGGACTTCCACCGGGGAGCTGTTTTTT
-	-	TRBJ2-7	TRBV27	CASSPRAPGEQYF	TGTGCCAGCAGTCCAAGGGCTCCGGGCGAGCAGTACTTC
many	-	TRBJ2-1	TRBV20-1	CSASFGVVEQFF	TGCAGTGCTAGCTTTGGGGTGGTTGAGCAGTTCTTC
-	-	TRBJ2-6	TRBV6-6	CASSREGAGANVLTF	TGTGCCAGCAGCAGGGAAGGGGCTGGGGCCAACGTCCTGACTTTC